Following are 18 T cell receptor beta chains from one sample sequenced in a study of T cells after yellow fever vaccination. TCRdb fed the 5' RACE reads into MiXCR, producing one record per CDR3 protein. The sample shows roughly 500,000 distinct CDR3 sequences, around 21% of them seen only once. The specimen comprised PBMCs, sampled 15 days after the yellow fever booster vaccination. The receptors stem from a young man who received the YFV17D yellow fever vaccine.

The V call is TRBV5-5, the J call TRBJ1-4; no definite D call. The CDR3 extends over 13 amino acids. Germline V gene data show CDR1 as SGHKS and CDR2 as YYEKEE (reference sequence). The V gene lost 3 bases and the J gene lost 15 bases, with 18 bases spanning the gap. CDR3 residues: CASSSQGTSGMFF. In nucleotides, the CDR3 is TGTGCCAGCAGCTCACAAGGAACTTCGGGGATGTTTTTT.

This clonotype was recorded a few times. The chain recombines TRBV20-1 with TRBJ2-1; 8 positions match TRBD2. Trimming removed 3 bases from V and 0 bases from J; junction bases left unmatched: 4. CDR3 length: 15 residues. CDR1 and CDR2 from the germline V gene are DFQATT and SNEGSKA (reference sequence). CDR3 nucleotide sequence: TGCAGTGCTAGGGACAGCGGGGGCTCCTACAATGAGCAGTTCTTC. Its translation: CSARDSGGSYNEQFF.

The J gene is TRBJ2-5, the V gene TRBV7-2; a possible D gene is TRBD2 (6 bases). V was trimmed by 5 bases and J by 4 bases, leaving 17 bases between them. There are 15 residues in the CDR3. CDR1 and CDR2 (germline): SGHTA, FQGNSA. The CDR3 here is CASSPGPGGRETQYF. CDR3 bases: TGTGCCAGCAGCCCGGGACCCGGAGGGAGAGAGACCCAGTACTTC.

This clonotype has a handful of counts. V and J are TRBV5-1 and TRBJ2-3; 11 nucleotides agree with TRBD1. CDR3 length: 19 amino acids. Germline loops: CDR1 SGHRS, CDR2 YFSETQ. The ends lost 1 base at V and 6 bases at J; junction bases unmatched: 16. The CDR3 DNA reads as TGCGCCAGCAGCTTGCCACCGTCTACTAGGACAGGGGGCTTGGATACGCAGTATTTT. Protein sequence: CASSLPPSTRTGGLDTQYF.

This sequence joins TRBV6-5 and TRBJ1-2; D ambiguous. V lost 2 bases, J lost 8 bases, and 12 bases lay in between. The length of the CDR3 is 13 residues. CDR1 and CDR2 (germline): MNHEY, SVGAGI. The CDR3 here is CASSYGGNLGYTF. In DNA form, the CDR3 reads TGTGCCAGCAGTTACGGTGGGAATCTGGGCTACACCTTC.

A few counts support this clonotype. J is TRBJ1-4 and V is TRBV5-6; D is possibly TRBD1 (5 bases). The CDR3 consists of 14 residues. The V end lost 4 bases, the J end lost 2 bases, and 9 bases lay between the germline ends. Germline-derived CDR1 and CDR2 are SGHDT and YYEEEE. The CDR3 DNA reads TGTGCCAGCAGCAGGCGGGGGACTAATGAAAAACTGTTTTTT. Translation: CASSRRGTNEKLFF.

This clonotype was seen at least ten times. The CDR3 loop reads CASSLSGDTGELFF. DNA of the CDR3: TGTGCCAGTAGCTTGAGCGGCGACACCGGGGAGCTGTTTTTT. The rearrangement links TRBV12-3 or TRBV12-4 to TRBJ2-2, with a weak D call TRBD2 (5 bases). V gave up 9 bases and J gave up 3 bases, with 14 bases separating them. The CDR3 is 14 residues long.

The J gene is TRBJ2-7, the V gene TRBV29-1; D not certain. The V and J ends lost 4 bases and 2 bases respectively, with 12 bases between them. The CDR3 is 13 residues long. Germline CDR1 SQVTM, CDR2 ANQGSEA. CDR3 nucleotide sequence: TGCAGCGTTGTGGACCGTCTTGCCTACGAGCAGTACTTC. Its translation: CSVVDRLAYEQYF.

The chain is built from TRBV12-3 or TRBV12-4 and TRBJ2-7; D remains ambiguous. The CDR3 totals 15 residues. The V end was cut by 7 bases, the J end by 4 bases, with 20 bases between. The CDR3 DNA reads TGTGCCAGCACAAAGTCCGGTAGCTTAGGGTACGAGCAGTACTTC. As protein: CASTKSGSLGYEQYF.

This clonotype was counted between two and nine times. This rearrangement joins TRBV3-1 to TRBJ2-2; D is unclear. Germline CDR1 LGHDT, CDR2 YNNKEL (reference sequence). Trimming removed 2 bases from V and 7 bases from J, with 2 bases in between. The length of the CDR3 is 11 residues. The CDR3 loop is CASSQIGELFF. For the CDR3, the DNA is TGTGCCAGCAGCCAAATCGGGGAGCTGTTTTTT.

The sample holds a few counts of this clonotype. The chain joins TRBV20-1 to TRBJ2-1; 14 nucleotides line up with TRBD2. Germline assignment: CDR1 DFQATT and CDR2 SNEGSKA (reference sequence). The J segment lost 9 bases and the V segment lost 6 bases, leaving 13 bases of the junction unmatched. The CDR3 extends over 16 amino acids. CDR3 in amino acids: CSAFPTSGRAQGEQFF. The CDR3 DNA reads as TGCAGTGCCTTTCCGACTAGCGGGAGGGCCCAAGGTGAGCAGTTCTTC.

The chain carries TRBV20-1 and TRBJ2-1; D not resolved. This CDR3 has 14 residues. CDR1 and CDR2 from the germline V gene are DFQATT and SNEGSKA (reference sequence). Trimming removed 7 bases from V and 3 bases from J, with 16 bases in between. CDR3 residues: CSENGPANYNEQFF. The CDR3 nucleotides read TGCAGTGAAAATGGACCAGCTAACTACAATGAGCAGTTCTTC.

This clonotype appeared many times. V and J are TRBV7-2 and TRBJ2-2; D uncertain. Trimming left V 5 bases short and J 0 bases short, with 7 bases between. CDR1 is SGHTA and CDR2 is FQGNSA in the germline V gene. The length of the CDR3 is 14 residues. Written as DNA, the CDR3 is TGTGCCAGCAGCCAGCTAGCGAACACCGGGGAGCTGTTTTTT. The encoded protein is CASSQLANTGELFF.

This chain joins TRBV11-2 and TRBJ1-1; D is possibly TRBD1 (5 bases). The V gene's germline CDR1 is SGHAT and CDR2 FQNNGV. V lost 6 bases to trimming and J lost 6 bases, with 11 bases between them. CDR3 size: 12 residues. The chain's CDR3 is CASSPGAPEAFF. DNA for the CDR3: TGTGCCAGCAGTCCCGGGGCTCCTGAAGCTTTCTTT.

This clonotype appeared a few times. The chain couples TRBV27 to TRBJ2-3, with 11 bases that match TRBD1. This CDR3 comprises 18 residues. The germline V gene encodes CDR1 MNHEY and CDR2 SMNVEV (reference sequence). V was clipped by 5 bases and J by 3 bases; unmatched bases: 13. Here the CDR3 DNA reads TGTGCCAGCAGTCTCACAAGGACAGGGGGCGCGTTGACAGATACGCAGTATTTT. Amino acid sequence: CASSLTRTGGALTDTQYF.

The rearrangement joins TRBV12-3 or TRBV12-4 to TRBJ2-2, with 8 bases lining up with TRBD2. The CDR3 is made up of 14 amino acids. V trimming: 6 bases; J trimming: 7 bases; junction bases outside the gene matches: 7. The CDR3 DNA sequence: TGTGCCAGCAGATTCACTAGCGGAGGCGGGGAGCTGTTTTTT. It translates to CASRFTSGGGELFF.

V usage is TRBV6-5 and J usage is TRBJ1-1, with D hard to call. The CDR3 consists of 15 residues. Germline V gene sequence: CDR1 MNHEY, CDR2 SVGAGI. V lost 4 bases and J 2 bases, leaving 14 bases between the germline ends. CDR3 sequence reads: CASSFNPVPNTEAFF. The CDR3 nucleotides are TGTGCCAGCAGTTTCAATCCGGTGCCAAACACTGAAGCTTTCTTT.

This clonotype came up a few times. The rearrangement uses TRBV20-1 and TRBJ1-3, with D perhaps matching TRBD1 (5 bases). This CDR3 is 14 amino acids long. The V gene's germline CDR1 is DFQATT and CDR2 SNEGSKA (reference sequence). V shed 3 bases and J shed 0 bases, with 9 bases lying between them. Here the CDR3 DNA reads TGCAGTGCTAGTGAGGGGAACTCTGGAAACACCATATATTTT. Amino acid sequence: CSASEGNSGNTIYF.